One and the same sample provided the 3 T cell receptor beta chains below, sequenced in a study of blood T cell repertoires in COVID-19 (dated by TCRdb to 2018 to 2021). Library preparation used the immunoSEQ multiplex PCR assay. TCRdb's version of the immuneACCESS table is confined to in-frame rearrangements and falls short of the full clone set. An unresolved V gene accounts for under half of the shortfall where checked; the remainder is of unknown origin. The sample includes about 350,000 clones, with roughly nine tenths observed a single time. The top ten clones comprise approximately 4.1% of the sample. Specimen: peripheral blood. The source is a woman aged 60 to 75 with COVID-19, enrolled during active disease.

This chain joins TRBV19 and TRBJ2-2, with D possibly TRBD1 on 6 matching bases. CDR3 length equals 15 residues. Germline V gene sequence: CDR1 LNHDA, CDR2 SQIVND (reference sequence). V dropped 3 bases and J dropped 9 bases, with 17 bases sitting between them. The DNA of the CDR3 is TGTGCCAGTAGTATTCAACAGGGAGAGGGCCGGGAGCTGTTTTTT. Residues: CASSIQQGEGRELFF. Supplemented by reference TRBV19 and TRBJ2-2, the full variable domain reads DGGITQSPKYLFRKEGQNVTLSCEQNLNHDAMYWYRQDPGQGLRLIYYSQIVNDFQKGDIAEGYSVSREKKESFPLTVTSAQKNPTAFYLCASSIQQGEGRELFFGEGSRLTVL.

The genes are TRBV14 and TRBJ2-2, with D possibly matching TRBD2 (6 bases). This CDR3 is built from 18 residues. With 0 bases removed from V and 0 bases from J, the gap between germline ends came to 14 bases. CDR1 is SGHDN, CDR2 FVKESK, per germline. DNA for the CDR3: TGTGCCAGCAGCCAAGATCCTCCCTGGGGGGCGAACACCGGGGAGCTGTTTTTT. Encoded protein: CASSQDPPWGANTGELFF.

The chain carries TRBV30 and TRBJ1-2; maybe TRBD1 (6 bases). Germline CDR1 and CDR2: GTSNPN and SVGIG (reference sequence). The CDR3 has 13 residues. V was pared by 2 bases and J by 1 base, with 8 bases between. CDR3 in DNA: TGTGCCTGGAGTACAGGGCTTAACTATGGCTACACCTTC. It codes for CAWSTGLNYGYTF.